The TCR beta chain described here comes from a study of beta chain features in type 1 diabetes. Whole-study findings and limits: In all four CD4+ subsets, TCRB CDR3 length was significantly, moderately reduced in type 1 diabetes. Reduced insertions and increased deletions marked VDJ junctions in type 1 diabetes patients.

For this clone: Its antigen is currently unknown.

The investigators reverse transcribed all of the isolated RNA, so they sequenced expressed TCRB transcripts. Profiling relied on immunoSEQ multiplex PCR, and the TCRdb table lists in-frame clones only, not all of them. The sample lists approximately 160,000 clones, around a tenth occurring once. Germline assignment: CDR1 SGHRS and CDR2 YFSETQ. J lost 2 bases, V lost 2 bases, and 4 bases had no gene match. The CDR3 length is 14 residues. This TCR was recovered from a man aged 25-45 years with type 1 diabetes. Sequencing input: central memory CD4+ T cells from blood. V gene TRBV5-1 combines with J gene TRBJ2-7; 7 positions match TRBD1. For the CDR3, the DNA is TGCGCCAGCAGCTTAACAGGGGTAACCTACGAGCAGTACTTC. Protein sequence: CASSLTGVTYEQYF.